This T cell receptor (beta chain) was captured by sequencing in a study of blood T cell repertoires in COVID-19. In the study overall: T cells, B-cell-depleted T cells, or PBMCs supplied cDNA or gDNA.

Some clones are missing from TCRdb's copy, which holds only in-frame ones; the method was immunoSEQ multiplex PCR. The table lists roughly 110,000 clones, 80% to 90% of them singletons, with 4.5% to 6% in the top ten. CDR1 is SGHAT, CDR2 FQNNGV, per germline. The CDR3 extends over 19 amino acids. The V and J ends lost 3 bases and 4 bases respectively, with 28 bases between them. The TCR originated in a man in his forties with active or convalescent COVID-19. The specimen sequenced was peripheral blood. V usage is TRBV11-2 and J usage is TRBJ2-7, with D possibly matching TRBD2 (5 bases). The CDR3 bases are TGTGCCAGCAGCTTTCTCGACTATACATCTCTCTTTCCCCATTACGAGCAGTACTTC. Amino acids: CASSFLDYTSLFPHYEQYF.